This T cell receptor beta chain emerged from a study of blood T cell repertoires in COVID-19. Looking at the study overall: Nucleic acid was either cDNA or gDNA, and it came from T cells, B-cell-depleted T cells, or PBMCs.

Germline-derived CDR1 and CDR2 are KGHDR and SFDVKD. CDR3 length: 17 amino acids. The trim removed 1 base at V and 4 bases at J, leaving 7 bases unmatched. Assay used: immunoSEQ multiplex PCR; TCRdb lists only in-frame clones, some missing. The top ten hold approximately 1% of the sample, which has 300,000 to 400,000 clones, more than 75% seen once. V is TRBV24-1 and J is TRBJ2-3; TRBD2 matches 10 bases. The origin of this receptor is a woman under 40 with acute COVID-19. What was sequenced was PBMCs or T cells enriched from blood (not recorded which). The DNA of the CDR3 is TGTGCCACCAGTGATTTTGAAGCGGGGGGGCGGGCAGATACGCAGTATTTT. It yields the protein CATSDFEAGGRADTQYF.